One and the same sample provided the 12 T cell receptor beta chains below, sequenced in a study of graft-versus-host responses after intestinal transplantation. What these receptors recognize is not known. Sequencing was performed with immunoSEQ multiplex PCR; in TCRdb, only in-frame clones are kept and a portion is missing. This table holds around 97,000 clones, roughly 93% found once. Source: unstimulated CD8+ T cells sorted from spleen or lymph node cells, taken before intestinal transplant. These receptors were collected from a human donor who received an intestinal transplant.

V is TRBV6-5 and J is TRBJ2-5, with no clear D. Germline CDR1 reads MNHEY; CDR2 reads SVGAGI. V lost 6 bases and J 5 bases, leaving 16 bases between the germline ends. This CDR3 contains 14 residues. The CDR3 loop is CASSPFGVGETQYF. In nucleotides, the CDR3 is TGTGCCAGCAGCCCTTTTGGTGTCGGGGAGACCCAGTACTTC.

V and J are TRBV2 and TRBJ2-5; a possible D gene is TRBD2 (5 bases). CDR1 is SNHLY and CDR2 is FYNNEI in the germline V gene. The CDR3 is 12 amino acids. The V end lost 9 bases, the J end lost 2 bases, and 10 bases lay between the germline ends. The DNA of the CDR3 is TGTGCCAGTTTGACGGGACAAGAGACCCAGTACTTC. It encodes CASLTGQETQYF.

The J gene is TRBJ1-2, the V gene TRBV11-2, with a weak D call TRBD1 (6 bases). CDR1 is SGHAT, CDR2 FQNNGV, per germline. V was pared by 1 base and J by 4 bases, with 19 bases between. The CDR3 has 17 amino acids. The CDR3 protein is CASSLVLPEAGAYGYTF. CDR3 coding DNA: TGTGCCAGCAGCTTAGTCCTCCCTGAAGCAGGGGCCTATGGCTACACCTTC.

V usage is TRBV29-1 and J usage is TRBJ1-1; D gene unclear. This CDR3 region has 10 residues. Trimming shortened V by 7 bases and J by 3 bases, and 6 bases separated the two germline ends. Per the germline V gene, CDR1 is SQVTM and CDR2 is ANQGSEA. CDR3 loop: CSAADTEAFF. The CDR3 DNA sequence: TGCAGCGCCGCCGACACTGAAGCTTTCTTT.

Only one count was recorded for this clone. V and J are TRBV30 and TRBJ2-5, with unresolved D. Looked up from germline, CDR1 is GTSNPN and CDR2 is SVGIG (reference sequence). The CDR3 contains 13 residues. Trimming took off 3 bases at V and 1 base at J, with 9 bases between the two ends. The CDR3 reads CAWRAITQETQYF. CDR3 bases: TGTGCCTGGAGGGCCATTACCCAAGAGACCCAGTACTTC.

This rearrangement joins TRBV13 to TRBJ2-1, with 7 positions matching TRBD2. Germline values: CDR1 PRHDT, CDR2 FYEKMQ (reference sequence). V lost 2 bases, J lost 3 bases, and 4 bases stayed unmatched. This CDR3 comprises 15 residues. CDR3: CASSLSTGGYNEQFF. The DNA for the CDR3 is TGTGCCAGCAGCTTAAGCACGGGGGGCTACAATGAGCAGTTCTTC.

The genes are TRBV11-2 and TRBJ2-5, with 8 bases identical to TRBD2. CDR3 length: 15 amino acids. Germline V CDR1 and CDR2: SGHAT, FQNNGV. Trimming at V came to 2 bases and at J to 1 base, leaving 3 bases not matched to a gene. This CDR3 reads CASSLPAGGQETQYF. The CDR3 DNA reads TGTGCCAGCAGCTTACCCGCGGGGGGCCAAGAGACCCAGTACTTC.

The chain combines TRBV9 with TRBJ1-1, with D hard to call. With 0 bases removed from V and 3 bases from J, the gap between germline ends came to 9 bases. The CDR3 consists of 14 residues. The germline V gene encodes CDR1 SGDLS and CDR2 YYNGEE. CDR3 in amino acids: CASSVEGMDTEAFF. The CDR3 DNA follows: TGTGCCAGCAGCGTAGAAGGGATGGACACTGAAGCTTTCTTT.

J is TRBJ2-2 and V is TRBV5-1; unclear D gene. Germline V gene lookup returns CDR1 SGHRS and CDR2 YFSETQ. CDR3 length: 15 amino acids. Trimming removed 4 bases at V and 0 bases at J, with 10 bases between. In nucleotides, the CDR3 is TGCGCCAGCAGCACGACCGGGCCGAACACCGGGGAGCTGTTTTTT. The encoded protein is CASSTTGPNTGELFF.

This clone has only a few counts. This chain connects TRBV11-2 to TRBJ1-1, with TRBD1 matching 7 bases. The CDR3 totals 15 residues. Germline V gives CDR1 SGHAT, CDR2 FQNNGV. V was pared by 1 base and J by 6 bases, with 8 bases of the junction left unmatched. The CDR3 DNA is TGTGCCAGCAGCTTAGTGGGGACAGACGGAGCTGAAGCTTTCTTT. It encodes CASSLVGTDGAEAFF.

The chain employs TRBV30 and TRBJ1-1, with D hard to call. The CDR3 totals 12 residues. Germline CDR1 GTSNPN, CDR2 SVGIG (reference sequence). V was cut by 1 base and J by 5 bases, with 8 bases left in between. The CDR3 DNA reads as TGTGCCTGGAGTGCCGCGCGGACTGAAGCTTTCTTT. Protein: CAWSAARTEAFF.

This clone was seen only once. The chain has TRBV4-1 and TRBJ2-1, with D possibly called TRBD1 or TRBD2 (5 bases each). V was trimmed by 8 bases and J by 4 bases, leaving 18 bases between them. Germline values: CDR1 MGHRA, CDR2 YSYEKL. This CDR3 comprises 15 residues. CDR3 sequence (DNA): TGCGCCAGCGGACCTGGGGACCAGACGTACAATGAGCAGTTCTTC. Translated: CASGPGDQTYNEQFF.